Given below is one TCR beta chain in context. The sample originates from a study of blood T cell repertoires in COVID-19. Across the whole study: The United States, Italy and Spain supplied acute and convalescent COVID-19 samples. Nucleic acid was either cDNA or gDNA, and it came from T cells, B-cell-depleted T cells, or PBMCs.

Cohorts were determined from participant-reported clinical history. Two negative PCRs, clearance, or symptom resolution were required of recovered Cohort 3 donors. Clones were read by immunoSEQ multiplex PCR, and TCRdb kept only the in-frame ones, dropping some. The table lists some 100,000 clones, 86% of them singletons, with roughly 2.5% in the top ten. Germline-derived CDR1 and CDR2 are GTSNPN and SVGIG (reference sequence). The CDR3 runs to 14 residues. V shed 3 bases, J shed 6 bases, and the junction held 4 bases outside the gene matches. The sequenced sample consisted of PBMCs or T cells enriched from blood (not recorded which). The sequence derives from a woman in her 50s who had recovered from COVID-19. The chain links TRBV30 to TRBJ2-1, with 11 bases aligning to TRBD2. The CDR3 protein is CAWSTSGRPNEQFF. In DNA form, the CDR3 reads TGTGCCTGGAGCACTAGCGGGAGACCCAATGAGCAGTTCTTC.